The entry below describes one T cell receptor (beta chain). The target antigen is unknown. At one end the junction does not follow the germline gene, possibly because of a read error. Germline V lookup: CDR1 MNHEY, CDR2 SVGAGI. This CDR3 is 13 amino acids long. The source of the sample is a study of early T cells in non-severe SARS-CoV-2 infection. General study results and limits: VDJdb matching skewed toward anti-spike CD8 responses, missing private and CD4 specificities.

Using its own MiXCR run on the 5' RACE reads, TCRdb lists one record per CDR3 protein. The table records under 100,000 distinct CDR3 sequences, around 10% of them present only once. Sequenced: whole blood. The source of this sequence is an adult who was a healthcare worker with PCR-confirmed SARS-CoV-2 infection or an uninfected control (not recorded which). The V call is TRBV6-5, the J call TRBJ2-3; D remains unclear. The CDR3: CAISSGGTDTQYF. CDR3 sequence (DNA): TGTGCCATCAGTTCAGGAGGCACAGATACGCAGTATTTT.